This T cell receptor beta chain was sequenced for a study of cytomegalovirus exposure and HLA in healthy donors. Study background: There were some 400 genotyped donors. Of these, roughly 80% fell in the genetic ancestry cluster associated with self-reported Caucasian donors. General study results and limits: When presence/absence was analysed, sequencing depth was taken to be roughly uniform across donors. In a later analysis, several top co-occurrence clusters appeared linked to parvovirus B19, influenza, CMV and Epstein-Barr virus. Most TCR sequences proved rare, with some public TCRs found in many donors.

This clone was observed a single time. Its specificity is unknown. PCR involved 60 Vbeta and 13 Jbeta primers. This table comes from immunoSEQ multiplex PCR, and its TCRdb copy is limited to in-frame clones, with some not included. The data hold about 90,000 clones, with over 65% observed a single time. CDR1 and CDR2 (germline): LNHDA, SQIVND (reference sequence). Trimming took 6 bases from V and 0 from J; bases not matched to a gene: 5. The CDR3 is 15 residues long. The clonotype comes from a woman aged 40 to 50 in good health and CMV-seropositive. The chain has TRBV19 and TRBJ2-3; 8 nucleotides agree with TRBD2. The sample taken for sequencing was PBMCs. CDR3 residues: CASSIGGRSTDTQYF. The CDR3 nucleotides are TGTGCCAGTAGCATCGGCGGGAGGAGCACAGATACGCAGTATTTT.